Listed below are T cell receptor beta chains from one sample, sequenced in a study of shared clonotypes between healthy human individuals. Profiled with immunoSEQ multiplex PCR; TCRdb holds only in-frame clones, not every one. The table has 950,000 to 1,300,000 clones, approximately 70% seen once; the top ten hold around 1.5%. Sample: memory CD4+ T cells sorted from blood. The receptors shown here come from a man between 18 and 29 years old in good health. The CDR3 runs from the conserved cysteine through the conserved F or W. Fields, in order: J gene, D gene, V gene, clone size, CDR3 DNA, CDR3 protein. D genes are given only for firm matches. Size is omitted from some rows. Given values are once, few, many or a class for expanded clones.

TRBJ1-1 | TRBD1 | TRBV6-6 | once | TGTGCCAGCAGCTCCGGGACAGGGCGTACTGAAGCTTTCTTT | CASSSGTGRTEAFF
TRBJ2-1 | NA | TRBV10-3 | NA | TGTGCCATCAGTGAGGGCGATGAGCAGTTCTTC | CAISEGDEQFF
TRBJ2-1 | TRBD2 | TRBV5-1 | NA | TGCGCCAGCAGCTTGGGACTAGCGGGGTACAATGAACAGTTCTTC | CASSLGLAGYNEQFF
TRBJ2-2 | NA | TRBV4-3 | NA | TGCGCCAGCAGCCTCGGGGGCTTTAGCACCGGGGAGCTGTTTTTT | CASSLGGFSTGELFF
TRBJ2-3 | NA | TRBV6-5 | once | TGTGCCAGCAGTTACGGGAGGACAGATACGCAGTATTTT | CASSYGRTDTQYF
TRBJ2-5 | NA | TRBV29-1 | NA | TGCAGCGTAGCTGGGACGGACCAAGAGACCCAGTACTTC | CSVAGTDQETQYF
TRBJ1-2 | NA | TRBV19 | NA | TGTGCCAGTAGAGGCGAACTGCGCTACACCTTC | CASRGELRYTF
TRBJ2-7 | NA | TRBV5-3 | NA | TGTGCCAGAAGCAGAAACTACGGGTGGATTAGGTACGAGCAGTACTTC | CARSRNYGWIRYEQYF
TRBJ2-1 | TRBD2 | TRBV10-2 | few | TGCGCCAGCAGTTCTAGACTAGCGGGAGTATCAGCTCAGGGTGAGCAGTTCTTC | CASSSRLAGVSAQGEQFF
TRBJ2-7 | TRBD2 | TRBV7-2 | NA | TGTGCCAGCAGCTTAGCGCTAGCGGGAGGGCGTGGCGAGCAGTACTTC | CASSLALAGGRGEQYF
TRBJ1-1 | NA | TRBV5-1 | NA | TGCGCCAGCAGCTTGGACGGAGTTGAAGCTTTCTTT | CASSLDGVEAFF
TRBJ2-5 | NA | TRBV5-1 | NA | TGCGCCAGCAGCTTGGGGACAACAGAGACCCAGTACTTC | CASSLGTTETQYF
TRBJ2-3 | NA | TRBV28 | NA | TGTGCCAGCAGTCCGCCCCCGGGGAAGGTTGGCACAGATACGCAGTATTTT | CASSPPPGKVGTDTQYF
TRBJ1-5 | NA | TRBV2 | few | TGTGCCAGCAGTGAAGCGGAGGGGTTAGCCCAGCATTTT | CASSEAEGLAQHF
TRBJ1-1 | NA | TRBV2 | NA | TGTGCCAGCAGTCACCGTCCTTTTACAGGGAGTGGGACTGAAGCTTTCTTT | CASSHRPFTGSGTEAFF
TRBJ2-1 | NA | TRBV28 | once | TGTGCCAGCAGCCTAACGGGACTCGCCAATGAGCAGTTCTTC | CASSLTGLANEQFF
TRBJ2-4 | NA | TRBV5-1 | NA | TGCGCCAGCAGCTTTGCCGGGGTAGGGGACAAAAACATTCAGTACTTC | CASSFAGVGDKNIQYF
TRBJ1-1 | NA | TRBV29-1 | NA | TGCAGCGTTGGCAGGGCAAACACTGAAGCTTTCTTT | CSVGRANTEAFF
TRBJ2-6 | NA | TRBV6-6 | NA | TGTGCCAGCAGTTACTCTTCGGGGTCTGGGGCCAACGTCCTGACTTTC | CASSYSSGSGANVLTF
TRBJ2-7 | NA | TRBV5-1 | NA | TGCGCCAGCAGCCTCGGCGCCATTTTC | CASSLGAIF
TRBJ1-1 | NA | TRBV25-1 | few | TGTGCCAGCACCGAAAGGGAAGGTTTGAGGACTGAAGCTTTCTTT | CASTEREGLRTEAFF
TRBJ2-1 | TRBD1 | TRBV30 | NA | TGTGCCTGGAGGAGGGGGCTCGATAAGGGCAATGAGCAGTTCTTC | CAWRRGLDKGNEQFF
TRBJ2-1 | TRBD2 | TRBV4-3 | NA | TGCGCCAGCAGCCCGTTAGCGGGAGACAGCTACAATGAGCAGTTCTTC | CASSPLAGDSYNEQFF
TRBJ2-4 | NA | TRBV4-3 | NA | TGCGCCAGCAGCCAAGATTGGTCCGGTGTAGCAGGTGGAAACATTCAGTACTTC | CASSQDWSGVAGGNIQYF
TRBJ2-7 | TRBD1 | TRBV18 | NA | TGTGCCAGCTCACCTGACAGGGTCGGGCTCGACTACGAGCAGTACTTC | CASSPDRVGLDYEQYF
TRBJ1-4 | NA | TRBV7-9 | few | TGTGCCAGCAGCTTAGACGTACAGGGCACTAATGAAAAACTGTTTTTT | CASSLDVQGTNEKLFF
TRBJ2-7 | TRBD1 | TRBV29-1 | NA | TGCAGCGTGGACAGGGACGAGCAGTACTTC | CSVDRDEQYF
TRBJ2-7 | NA | TRBV18 | NA | TGTGCCAGCTCACCCCTGGGTCCCTCAGCGAGCTCCTACGAGCAGTACTTC | CASSPLGPSASSYEQYF
TRBJ2-7 | TRBD2 | TRBV5-1 | once | TGCGCCAGCAGCTTGGGGACTAGTCGTTCCTACGAGCAGTACTTC | CASSLGTSRSYEQYF
TRBJ2-7 | NA | TRBV2 | few | TGTGCCAGCACGGGACTCTCCTACGAGCAGTACTTC | CASTGLSYEQYF
TRBJ2-3 | NA | TRBV5-1 | NA | TGCGCCAGCAGCTTGGGGTCGTCAGATACGCAGTATTTT | CASSLGSSDTQYF
TRBJ2-7 | NA | TRBV7-2 | NA | TGTGCCAGCAGCCTTTCCCGCTACGAGCAGTACTTC | CASSLSRYEQYF
TRBJ1-5 | NA | TRBV2 | NA | TGTGCCAGCAGTTATACCCGGAGTAGCAATCAGCCCCAGCATTTT | CASSYTRSSNQPQHF
TRBJ2-1 | NA | TRBV30 | few | TGTGCCTGGAGTGTACGGGCAGGGGGAGGCAATGAGCAGTTCTTC | CAWSVRAGGGNEQFF
TRBJ2-4 | NA | TRBV5-4 | NA | TGTGCCAGCAGCCTTTACGCGGGTGGGGGCAAAAACATTCAGTACTTC | CASSLYAGGGKNIQYF
TRBJ1-3 | TRBD1 | TRBV5-4 | NA | TGTGCCAGCAGCTTGGCCCCTCCGGACAGGTACTCTGGAAACACCATATATTTT | CASSLAPPDRYSGNTIYF
TRBJ2-7 | TRBD1 | TRBV9 | NA | TGTGCCAGCAGCGCTCTCGGGACAGGGGTTCTCGAGCAGTACTTC | CASSALGTGVLEQYF
TRBJ1-5 | NA | TRBV15 | NA | TGTGCCACCAGCAGAGATCTCGCAGGGGCCGGGCAGCCCCAGCATTTT | CATSRDLAGAGQPQHF
TRBJ2-7 | TRBD1 | TRBV7-8 | NA | TGTGCCAGCAGCTTGGACAGGGGCGAGCAGTACTTC | CASSLDRGEQYF
TRBJ1-4 | TRBD1 | TRBV5-1 | NA | TGCGCCAGCAGGGGACAGGGGACTGCAACTAATGAAAAACTGTTTTTT | CASRGQGTATNEKLFF
TRBJ2-3 | NA | TRBV7-9 | once | TGTGCCAGCAGCCCCCAAGCAGATACGCAGTATTTT | CASSPQADTQYF
TRBJ1-2 | TRBD1 | TRBV2 | NA | TGTGCCAGCATACTCGGGGACAGGTCCAGTCTTTCCGGCTACACCTTC | CASILGDRSSLSGYTF